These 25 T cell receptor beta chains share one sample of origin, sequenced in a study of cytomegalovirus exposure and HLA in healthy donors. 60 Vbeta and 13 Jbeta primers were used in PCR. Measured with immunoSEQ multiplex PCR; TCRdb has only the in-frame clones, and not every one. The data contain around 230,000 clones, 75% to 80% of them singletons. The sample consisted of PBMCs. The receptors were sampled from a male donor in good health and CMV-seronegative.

CDR3 amino acids: CAWSVPIWTGNQPQHF. In DNA, the CDR3 is TGTGCCTGGAGTGTACCTATATGGACAGGGAATCAGCCCCAGCATTTT. The J gene is TRBJ1-5, the V gene TRBV30; 8 nucleotides align to TRBD1. V gave up 0 bases and J gave up 4 bases; unmatched junction bases: 8. The CDR3 contains 16 residues. Germline-derived CDR1 and CDR2 are GTSNPN and SVGIG (reference sequence).

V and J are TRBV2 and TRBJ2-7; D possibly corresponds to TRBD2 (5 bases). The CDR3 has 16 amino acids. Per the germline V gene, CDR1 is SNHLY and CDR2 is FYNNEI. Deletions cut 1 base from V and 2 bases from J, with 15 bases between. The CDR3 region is CASSEGETRVPYEQYF. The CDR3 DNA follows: TGTGCCAGCAGTGAAGGCGAGACGAGGGTTCCCTACGAGCAGTACTTC.

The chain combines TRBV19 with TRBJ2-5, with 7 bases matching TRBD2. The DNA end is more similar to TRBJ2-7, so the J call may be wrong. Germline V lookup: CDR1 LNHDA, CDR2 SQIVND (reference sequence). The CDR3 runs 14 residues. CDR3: CASSPERESYEQYF. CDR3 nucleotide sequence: TGTGCCAGTAGTCCCGAGCGGGAATCCTACGAGCAGTACTTC.

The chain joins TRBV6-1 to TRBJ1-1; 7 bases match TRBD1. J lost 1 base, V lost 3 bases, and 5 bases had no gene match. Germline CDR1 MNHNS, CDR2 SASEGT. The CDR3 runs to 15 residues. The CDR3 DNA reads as TGTGCCAGCAGTGATGAGACAGGGCGGAACACTGAAGCTTTCTTT. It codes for CASSDETGRNTEAFF.

This CDR3 reads CASSWRDGTVNTGELFF. CDR3 sequence (DNA): TGCGCCAGCAGCTGGAGAGACGGGACAGTAAACACCGGGGAGCTGTTTTTT. The chain is built from TRBV5-1 and TRBJ2-2, with 7 positions matching TRBD1. The CDR3 totals 17 residues. The V segment lost 3 bases and the J segment 2 bases; nucleotides outside the gene matches: 10. The germline CDR1 and CDR2 sequences are SGHRS and YFSETQ.

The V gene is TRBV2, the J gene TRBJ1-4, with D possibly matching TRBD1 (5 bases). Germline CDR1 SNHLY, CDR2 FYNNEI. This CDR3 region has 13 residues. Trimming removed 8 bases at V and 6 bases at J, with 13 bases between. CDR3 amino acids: CASGRMTDEKLFF. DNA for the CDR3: TGTGCCAGCGGCAGAATGACAGATGAAAAACTGTTTTTT. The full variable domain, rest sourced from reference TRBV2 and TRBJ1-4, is EPEVTQTPSHQVTQMGQEVILRCVPISNHLYFYWYRQILGQKVEFLVSFYNNEISEKSEIFDDQFSVERPDGSNFTLKIRSTKLEDSAMYFCASGRMTDEKLFFGSGTQLSVL.

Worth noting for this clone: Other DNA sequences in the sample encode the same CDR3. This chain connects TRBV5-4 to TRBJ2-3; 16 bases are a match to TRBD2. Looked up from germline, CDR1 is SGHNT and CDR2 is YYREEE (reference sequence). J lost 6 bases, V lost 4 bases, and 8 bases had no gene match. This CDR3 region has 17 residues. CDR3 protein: CASSQGLAGGPADTQYF. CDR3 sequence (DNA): TGTGCCAGCAGCCAGGGACTAGCGGGAGGGCCGGCGGATACGCAGTATTTT. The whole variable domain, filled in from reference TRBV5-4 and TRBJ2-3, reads ETGVTQSPTHLIKTRGQQVTLRCSSQSGHNTVSWYQQALGQGPQFIFQYYREEENGRGNFPPRFSGLQFPNYSSELNVNALELDDSALYLCASSQGLAGGPADTQYFGPGTRLTVL.

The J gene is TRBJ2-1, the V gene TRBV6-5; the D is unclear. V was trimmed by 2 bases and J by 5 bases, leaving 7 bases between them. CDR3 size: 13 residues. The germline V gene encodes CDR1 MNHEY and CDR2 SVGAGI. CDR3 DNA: TGTGCCAGCAGTTACCGAAGCCACAATGAGCAGTTCTTC. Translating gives CASSYRSHNEQFF.

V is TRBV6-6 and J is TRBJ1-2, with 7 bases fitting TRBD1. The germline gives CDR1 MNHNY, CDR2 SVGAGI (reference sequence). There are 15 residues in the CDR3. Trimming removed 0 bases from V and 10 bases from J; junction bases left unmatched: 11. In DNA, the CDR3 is TGTGCCAGCAGTTACTCAGGGACAGCTCTATGGGACTACACCTTC. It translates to CASSYSGTALWDYTF.

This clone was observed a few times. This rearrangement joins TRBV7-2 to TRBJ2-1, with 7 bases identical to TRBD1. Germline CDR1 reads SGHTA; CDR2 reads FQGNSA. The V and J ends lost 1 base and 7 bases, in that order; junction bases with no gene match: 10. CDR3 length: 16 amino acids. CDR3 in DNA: TGTGCCAGCAGCTTAGTAGGGGGCGCAGGGAAAAATGAGCAGTTCTTC. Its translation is CASSLVGGAGKNEQFF.

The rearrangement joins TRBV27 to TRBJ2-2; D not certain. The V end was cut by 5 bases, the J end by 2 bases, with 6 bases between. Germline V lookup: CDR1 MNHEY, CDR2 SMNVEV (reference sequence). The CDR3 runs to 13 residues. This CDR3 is CASSPINTGELFF. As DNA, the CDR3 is TGTGCCAGCAGTCCAATCAACACCGGGGAGCTGTTTTTT.

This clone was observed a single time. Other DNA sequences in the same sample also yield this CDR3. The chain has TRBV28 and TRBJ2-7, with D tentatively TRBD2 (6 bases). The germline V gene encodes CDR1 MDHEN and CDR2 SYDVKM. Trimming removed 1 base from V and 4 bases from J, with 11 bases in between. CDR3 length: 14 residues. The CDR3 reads CASSLSGSSYEQYF. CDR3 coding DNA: TGTGCCAGCAGTTTATCCGGGAGTTCTTACGAGCAGTACTTC.

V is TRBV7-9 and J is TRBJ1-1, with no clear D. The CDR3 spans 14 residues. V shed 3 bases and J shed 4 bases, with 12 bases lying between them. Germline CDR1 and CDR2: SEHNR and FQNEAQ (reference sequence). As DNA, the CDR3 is TGTGCCAGCAGCTTGAGAGGTAGGCTCACTGAAGCTTTCTTT. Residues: CASSLRGRLTEAFF.

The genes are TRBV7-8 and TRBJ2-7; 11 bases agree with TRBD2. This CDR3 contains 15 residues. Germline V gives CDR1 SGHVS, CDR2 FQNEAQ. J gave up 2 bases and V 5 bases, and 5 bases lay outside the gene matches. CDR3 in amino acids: CASSHTSGGAYEQYF. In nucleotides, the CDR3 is TGTGCCAGCAGCCATACTAGCGGGGGTGCCTACGAGCAGTACTTC.

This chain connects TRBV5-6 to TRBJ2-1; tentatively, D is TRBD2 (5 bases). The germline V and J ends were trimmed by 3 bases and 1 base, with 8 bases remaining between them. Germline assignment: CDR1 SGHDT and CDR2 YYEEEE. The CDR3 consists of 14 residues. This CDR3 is CASSSPGSYNEQFF. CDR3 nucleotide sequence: TGTGCCAGCAGCTCCCCGGGGTCCTACAATGAGCAGTTCTTC.

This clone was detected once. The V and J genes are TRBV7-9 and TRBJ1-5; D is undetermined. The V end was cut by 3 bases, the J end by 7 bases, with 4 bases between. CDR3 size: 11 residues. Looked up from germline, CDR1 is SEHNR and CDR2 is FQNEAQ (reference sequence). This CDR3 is CASSFEQPQHF. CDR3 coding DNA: TGTGCCAGCAGCTTCGAGCAGCCCCAGCATTTT. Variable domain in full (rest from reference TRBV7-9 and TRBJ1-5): DTGVSQNPRHKITKRGQNVTFRCDPISEHNRLYWYRQTLGQGPEFLTYFQNEAQLEKSRLLSDRFSAERPKGSFSTLEIQRTEQGDSAMYLCASSFEQPQHFGDGTRLSIL.

CDR3 sequence: CASTLQSRAVDEQYF. The CDR3, as DNA: TGTGCCAGCACCCTCCAGAGCAGGGCTGTGGACGAGCAGTACTTC. This rearrangement joins TRBV28 to TRBJ2-7; tentatively, D is TRBD1 (5 bases). Germline assignment: CDR1 MDHEN and CDR2 SYDVKM. The CDR3 sequence is 15 residues long. Trimming removed 7 bases at V and 5 bases at J, with 21 bases between.

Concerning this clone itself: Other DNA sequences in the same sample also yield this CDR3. This chain's CDR3 is CASSVGRDYEQYF. The CDR3 bases are TGTGCCAGCAGCGTAGGCAGGGACTACGAGCAGTACTTC. The chain has TRBV9 and TRBJ2-7; TRBD1 might be the D (5 bases). Trimming stripped 0 bases from V and 3 bases from J, with 7 bases between. Germline CDR1 reads SGDLS; CDR2 reads YYNGEE. The CDR3 loop spans 13 amino acids.

The CDR3 DNA reads as TGTGCCAGCAGTGAAAGCGGGCTATACAATGAGCAGTTCTTC. Protein sequence: CASSESGLYNEQFF. This rearrangement joins TRBV6-4 to TRBJ2-1; weak D call: TRBD2 (6 bases). Trimming took 3 bases from V and 4 from J, leaving 10 bases between them. The CDR3 contains 14 residues. Per germline, CDR1 MRHNA and CDR2 SNTAGT.

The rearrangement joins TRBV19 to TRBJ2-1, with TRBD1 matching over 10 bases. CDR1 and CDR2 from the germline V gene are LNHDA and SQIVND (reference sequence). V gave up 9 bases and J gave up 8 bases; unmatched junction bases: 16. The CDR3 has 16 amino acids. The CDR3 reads CASERYLGTGVHEQFF. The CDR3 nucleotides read TGTGCCAGCGAAAGATATTTGGGGACAGGGGTTCATGAGCAGTTCTTC.

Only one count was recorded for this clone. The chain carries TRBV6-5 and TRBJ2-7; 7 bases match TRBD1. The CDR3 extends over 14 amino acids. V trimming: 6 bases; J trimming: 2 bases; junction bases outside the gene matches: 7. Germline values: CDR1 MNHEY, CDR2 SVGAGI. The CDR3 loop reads CASRPAGQAYEQYF. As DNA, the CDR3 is TGTGCCAGCAGACCCGCCGGACAGGCCTACGAGCAGTACTTC.

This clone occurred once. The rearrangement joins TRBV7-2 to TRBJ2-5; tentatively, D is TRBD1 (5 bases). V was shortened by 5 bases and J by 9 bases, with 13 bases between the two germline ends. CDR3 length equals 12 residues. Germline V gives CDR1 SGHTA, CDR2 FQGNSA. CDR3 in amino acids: CASSPALGAQYF. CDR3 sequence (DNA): TGTGCCAGCAGCCCAGCTCTAGGGGCCCAGTACTTC.

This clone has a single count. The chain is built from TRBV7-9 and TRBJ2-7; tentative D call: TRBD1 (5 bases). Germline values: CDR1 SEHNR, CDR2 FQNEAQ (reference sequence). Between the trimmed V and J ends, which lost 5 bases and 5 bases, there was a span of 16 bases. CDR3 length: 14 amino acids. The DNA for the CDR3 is TGTGCCAGCAGCCCCCCCCAGGGCTTCGACGAGCAGTACTTC. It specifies CASSPPQGFDEQYF.

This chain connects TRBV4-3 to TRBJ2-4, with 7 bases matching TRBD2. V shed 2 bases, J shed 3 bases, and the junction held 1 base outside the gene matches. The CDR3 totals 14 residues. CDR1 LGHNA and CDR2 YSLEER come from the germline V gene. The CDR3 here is CASSQSGGKNIQYF. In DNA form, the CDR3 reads TGCGCCAGCAGCCAATCGGGGGGCAAAAACATTCAGTACTTC.

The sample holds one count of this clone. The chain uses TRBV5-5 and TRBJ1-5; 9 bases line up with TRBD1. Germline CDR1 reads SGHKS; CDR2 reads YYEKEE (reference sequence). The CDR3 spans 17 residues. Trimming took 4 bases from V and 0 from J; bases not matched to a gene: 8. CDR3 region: CASSVDRGTYSNQPQHF. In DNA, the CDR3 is TGTGCCAGCAGCGTGGACAGGGGTACTTATAGCAATCAGCCCCAGCATTTT.